The entry below describes one T cell receptor beta chain. Its specificity is not known. Researchers divided each subset's genomic DNA evenly across several immunoSEQ plates. Some clones are missing from TCRdb's copy, which holds only in-frame ones; the method was immunoSEQ multiplex PCR. Among some 1 million clones listed, roughly 80% were seen once. The data were obtained in a study of shared clonotypes between healthy human individuals. General study points: Only blood samples were collected, and tissue repertoires likely differ.

Trimming stripped 4 bases from V and 12 bases from J, with 10 bases between. Germline CDR1 MNHEY, CDR2 SVGAGI. The CDR3 has 12 residues. Splitting of CD4+ cells produced CD45RA+ naive and CD45RA-negative memory subsets. The clonotype was recovered from a man between 18 and 29 years old in good health. The gene calls are TRBV6-5 and TRBJ1-6, with no clear D. The sequenced sample consisted of memory CD4+ T cells sorted from blood. Documented subset: CD45RA-negative fraction. CDR3: CASSLGLVPLHF. The CDR3 nucleotides read TGTGCCAGCAGTTTAGGTCTCGTACCCCTCCACTTT.